The 13 T cell receptor beta chains presented below share a single source sample, sequenced in a study of T cell repertoires in aging, cancer and after chemotherapy. A mixed TRB-A/B primer pool amplified rearranged TRB by multiplex touch-down PCR. One entry per CDR3 protein results from TCRdb running MiXCR on the multiplex PCR reads. This sample carries roughly 12,000 distinct CDR3 sequences, 25% to 30% of them seen once, and the ten largest clones take roughly a tenth. TCR beta rearrangements were amplified from peripheral blood genomic DNA. The sequenced sample was blood. The receptors were sampled from a human donor with a blood cancer.

This clonotype was observed many times. This sequence joins TRBV6-5 and TRBJ1-1; possibly TRBD1 for D (5 bases). The CDR3 is made up of 16 amino acids. Germline CDR1 is MNHEY and CDR2 is SVGAGI. Trimming removed 1 base from V and 1 base from J, with 13 bases in between. For the CDR3, the DNA is TGTGCCAGCAGTTACTATCCCCCCCAGGGGAACACTGAAGCTTTCTTT. Protein product: CASSYYPPQGNTEAFF.

Note on this clonotype: A much larger clone sits a single nucleotide away, making a read error possible. The V and J genes are TRBV6-5 and TRBJ2-6, with 10 bases that match TRBD1. Looked up from germline, CDR1 is MNHEY and CDR2 is SVGAGI. Germline trimming cut 8 bases from V and 2 bases from J; bases unmatched to any gene: 3. This CDR3 has 15 residues. The CDR3, as DNA: TGTGCCAGCGGGACAGGGGCGGCTGGGGCCAACGTCCTGACTTTC. Translated, it gives CASGTGAAGANVLTF.

Notes on this clonotype: The junction differs from germline at one of its ends, possibly a read error. The CDR3 protein is CANPPAGGLTDTQYF. As DNA, the CDR3 is TGCGCCAACCCTCCAGCGGGGGGGCTGACAGATACGCAGTATTTT. The chain recombines TRBV6-5 with TRBJ2-3, with TRBD2 matching over 10 bases. Per germline, CDR1 MNHEY and CDR2 SVGAGI. This CDR3 has 15 residues.

This clonotype showed up many times. This sequence joins TRBV19 and TRBJ2-7; 8 positions match TRBD1. CDR3 length: 15 amino acids. Germline V CDR1 and CDR2: LNHDA, SQIVND (reference sequence). The V gene end was trimmed by 6 bases and the J gene end by 3 bases; junction bases not matched to a gene: 10. The CDR3: CASRLRGTGGYEQYV. The CDR3 DNA reads TGTGCCAGTAGGCTCAGGGGGACAGGAGGCTACGAGCAGTACGTC.

Within the sample, this clonotype is medium-sized. The V and J genes are TRBV6-1 and TRBJ2-6; unclear D gene. This CDR3 is 15 amino acids long. Trimming left V 8 bases short and J 1 base short, with 12 bases between. Looked up from germline, CDR1 is MNHNS and CDR2 is SASEGT. CDR3 loop: CASRGLWSGANVLTF. The CDR3 coding sequence is TGTGCCAGCCGCGGATTGTGGTCTGGGGCCAACGTCCTGACTTTC.

This clonotype was seen a few times. This rearrangement joins TRBV5-4 to TRBJ1-2, with D possibly matching TRBD1 (6 bases). With 2 bases removed from V and 11 bases from J, the gap between germline ends came to 19 bases. This CDR3 comprises 14 residues. Germline values: CDR1 SGHNT, CDR2 YYREEE (reference sequence). CDR3 loop: CASSLPEGQRIYTF. The CDR3 coding sequence is TGTGCCAGCAGCTTACCCGAAGGACAGCGAATTTACACCTTC.

Within the sample, this clonotype is medium-sized (0.01 to 0.1%). This chain uses TRBV15 with TRBJ2-2; 8 bases map to TRBD1. This CDR3 spans 15 amino acids. Germline lookup yields CDR1 LNHNV and CDR2 YYDKDF (reference sequence). The V and J ends lost 5 bases and 1 base, in that order; junction bases with no gene match: 3. This CDR3 is CATSRGQVNTGELFF. The DNA for the CDR3 is TGTGCCACCAGCCGGGGACAGGTGAACACCGGGGAGCTGTTTTTT.

Relative to its sample, this clonotype is medium-sized. This chain links TRBV6-6 with TRBJ1-5, with TRBD1 identical over 12 bases. Germline trimming cut 6 bases from V and 2 bases from J; bases unmatched to any gene: 2. Looked up from germline, CDR1 is MNHNY and CDR2 is SVGAGI (reference sequence). This CDR3 comprises 15 residues. In DNA, the CDR3 is TGTGCCAGCAGATGGGACAGGGGGCGCAATCAGCCCCAGCATTTT. Residues: CASRWDRGRNQPQHF.

This clonotype was seen a handful of times. The chain couples TRBV10-3 to TRBJ2-5, with 11 nucleotides matching TRBD1. Unmatched junction bases numbered 8, after V lost 0 bases and J lost 5 bases. Germline V CDR1 and CDR2: ENHRY, SYGVKD. The CDR3 extends over 17 amino acids. The CDR3 is CAISESVGQGASETQYF. CDR3 DNA sequence: TGTGCCATCAGTGAGTCGGTAGGACAGGGGGCGTCGGAGACCCAGTACTTC.

This clonotype is categorized as medium-sized. V usage is TRBV29-1 and J usage is TRBJ1-2; no firm D call. CDR1 and CDR2 (germline): SQVTM, ANQGSEA. Trimming removed 8 bases at V and 2 bases at J, with 12 bases between. The CDR3 has 12 residues. The CDR3 here is CSTYATNYGYTF. DNA of the CDR3: TGCAGCACCTACGCGACGAACTATGGCTACACCTTC.

The chain couples TRBV20-1 to TRBJ2-1, with TRBD2 matching 9 bases. J was trimmed by 4 bases and V by 1 base; bases with no gene match: 5. This CDR3 is 15 amino acids long. Looked up from germline, CDR1 is DFQATT and CDR2 is SNEGSKA (reference sequence). The CDR3 DNA reads as TGCAGTGCTAGAGGACTAGCGGACGGTTACAATGAGCAGTTCTTC. Translation: CSARGLADGYNEQFF.

The chain employs TRBV18 and TRBJ2-7; tentatively, D is TRBD1 (5 bases). The CDR3 is 13 amino acids. The germline V gene encodes CDR1 KGHSH and CDR2 LQKENI. Trimming removed 5 bases at V and 6 bases at J, with 14 bases between. The CDR3 region is CASSSMEQVEQYF. The CDR3 DNA is TGTGCCAGCTCATCAATGGAACAGGTCGAGCAGTACTTC. Supplemented by reference TRBV18 and TRBJ2-7, the full variable domain reads NAGVMQNPRHLVRRRGQEARLRCSPMKGHSHVYWYRQLPEEGLKFMVYLQKENIIDESGMPKERFSAEFPKEGPSILRIQQVVRGDSAAYFCASSSMEQVEQYFGPGTRLTVT.

This clonotype is medium-sized within its sample. This chain connects TRBV19 to TRBJ2-6; D perhaps matches TRBD1 (5 bases). The CDR3 sequence is 18 residues long. Trimming pared 6 bases from V and 4 bases from J, leaving 22 bases between. Germline V gene lookup returns CDR1 LNHDA and CDR2 SQIVND (reference sequence). The CDR3 bases are TGTGCCAGTAGAGGGCCCCAGGGTTGGGCGTCCGGGGCCAACGTCCTGACTTTC. Translating it yields CASRGPQGWASGANVLTF. Drawing the rest from reference TRBV19 and TRBJ2-6, the complete variable domain is DGGITQSPKYLFRKEGQNVTLSCEQNLNHDAMYWYRQDPGQGLRLIYYSQIVNDFQKGDIAEGYSVSREKKESFPLTVTSAQKNPTAFYLCASRGPQGWASGANVLTFGAGSRLTVL.